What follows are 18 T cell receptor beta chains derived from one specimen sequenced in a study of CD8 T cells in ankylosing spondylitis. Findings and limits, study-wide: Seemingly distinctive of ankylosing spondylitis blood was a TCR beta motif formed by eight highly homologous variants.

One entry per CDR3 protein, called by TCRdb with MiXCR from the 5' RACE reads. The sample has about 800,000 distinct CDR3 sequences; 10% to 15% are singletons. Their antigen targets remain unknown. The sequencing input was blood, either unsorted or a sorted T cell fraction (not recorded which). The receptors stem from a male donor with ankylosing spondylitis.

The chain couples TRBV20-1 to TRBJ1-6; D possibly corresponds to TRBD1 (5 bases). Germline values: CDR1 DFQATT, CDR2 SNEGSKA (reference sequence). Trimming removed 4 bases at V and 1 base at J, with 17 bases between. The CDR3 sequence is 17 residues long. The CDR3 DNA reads TGCAGTGCTAAAAGGGACCCCAAAGATTCCTATAATTCACCCCTCCACTTT. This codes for CSAKRDPKDSYNSPLHF.

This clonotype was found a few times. In nucleotides, the CDR3 is TGTGCCACCGCGAGGACGGGACCAAACAATGAGCAGTTCTTC. Protein sequence: CATARTGPNNEQFF. The chain is built from TRBV15 and TRBJ2-1, with D perhaps given as TRBD1 or TRBD2 (5 bases each). The CDR3 totals 14 residues. Germline V lookup: CDR1 LNHNV, CDR2 YYDKDF (reference sequence). V gave up 8 bases and J gave up 5 bases, with 16 bases separating them.

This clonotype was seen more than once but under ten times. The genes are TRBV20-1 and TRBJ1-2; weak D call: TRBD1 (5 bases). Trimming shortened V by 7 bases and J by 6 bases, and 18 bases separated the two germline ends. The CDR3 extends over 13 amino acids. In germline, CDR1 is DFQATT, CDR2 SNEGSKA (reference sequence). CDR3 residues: CSGQGRVSHGYTF. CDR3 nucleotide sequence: TGCAGTGGGCAGGGAAGAGTCTCCCATGGCTACACCTTC.

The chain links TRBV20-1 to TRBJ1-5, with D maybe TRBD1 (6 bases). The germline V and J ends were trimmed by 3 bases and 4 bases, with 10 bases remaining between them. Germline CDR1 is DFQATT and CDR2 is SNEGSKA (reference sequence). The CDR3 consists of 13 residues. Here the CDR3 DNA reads TGCAGTGCTAGCCGGGACATAAATCAGCCCCAGCATTTT. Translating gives CSASRDINQPQHF.

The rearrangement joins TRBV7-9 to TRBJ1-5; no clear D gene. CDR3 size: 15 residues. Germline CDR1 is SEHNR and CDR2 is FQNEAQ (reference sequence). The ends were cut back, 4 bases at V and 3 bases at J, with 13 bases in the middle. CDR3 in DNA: TGTGCCAGCAGCTCGTCTCCAGGTCTCAATCAGCCCCAGCATTTT. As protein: CASSSSPGLNQPQHF. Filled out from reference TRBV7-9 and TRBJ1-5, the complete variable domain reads DTGVSQNPRHKITKRGQNVTFRCDPISEHNRLYWYRQTLGQGPEFLTYFQNEAQLEKSRLLSDRFSAERPKGSFSTLEIQRTEQGDSAMYLCASSSSPGLNQPQHFGDGTRLSIL.

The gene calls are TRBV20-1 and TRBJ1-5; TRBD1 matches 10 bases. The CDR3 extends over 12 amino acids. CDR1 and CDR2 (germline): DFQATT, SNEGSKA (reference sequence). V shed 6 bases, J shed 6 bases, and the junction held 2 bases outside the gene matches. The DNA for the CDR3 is TGCAGTGCGACAGGGGGCTCTCAGCCCCAGCATTTT. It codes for CSATGGSQPQHF.

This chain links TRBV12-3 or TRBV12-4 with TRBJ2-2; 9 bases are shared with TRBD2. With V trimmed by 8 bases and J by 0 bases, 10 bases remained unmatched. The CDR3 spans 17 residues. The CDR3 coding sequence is TGTGCCAGCGGTCCCCGGGCTAGCGGGACGAACACCGGGGAGCTGTTTTTT. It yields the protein CASGPRASGTNTGELFF.

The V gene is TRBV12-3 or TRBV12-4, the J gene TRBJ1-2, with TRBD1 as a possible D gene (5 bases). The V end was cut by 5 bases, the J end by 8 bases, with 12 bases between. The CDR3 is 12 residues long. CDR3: CASSPGPAGYTF. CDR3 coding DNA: TGTGCCAGCAGTCCGGGGCCCGCCGGCTACACCTTC.

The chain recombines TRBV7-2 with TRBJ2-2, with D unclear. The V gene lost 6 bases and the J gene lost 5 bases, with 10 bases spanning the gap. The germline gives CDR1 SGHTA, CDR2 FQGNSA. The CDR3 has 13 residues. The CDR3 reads CASSGTATGELFF. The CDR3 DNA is TGTGCCAGCAGTGGTACCGCGACCGGGGAGCTGTTTTTT.

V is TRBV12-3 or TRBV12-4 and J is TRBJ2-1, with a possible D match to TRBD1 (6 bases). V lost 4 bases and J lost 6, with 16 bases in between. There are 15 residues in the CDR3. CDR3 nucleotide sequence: TGTGCCAGCAGTTCTGAATGGGGGACACCCAATGAGCAGTTCTTC. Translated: CASSSEWGTPNEQFF.

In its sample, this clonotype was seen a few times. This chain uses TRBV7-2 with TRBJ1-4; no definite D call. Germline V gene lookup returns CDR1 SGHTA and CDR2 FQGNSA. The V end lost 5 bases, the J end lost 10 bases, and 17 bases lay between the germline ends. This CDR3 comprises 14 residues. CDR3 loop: CASSPSPGLGKLFF. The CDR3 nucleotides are TGTGCCAGCAGCCCTTCTCCGGGTTTGGGAAAACTGTTTTTT.

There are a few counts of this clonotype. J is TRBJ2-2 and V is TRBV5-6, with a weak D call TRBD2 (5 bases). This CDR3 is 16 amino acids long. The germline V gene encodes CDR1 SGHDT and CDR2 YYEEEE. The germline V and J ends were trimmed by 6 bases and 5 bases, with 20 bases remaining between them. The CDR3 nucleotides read TGTGCCAGCACTCCCGAGCGTGCGGGTGGGACCGGGGAGCTGTTTTTT. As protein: CASTPERAGGTGELFF.

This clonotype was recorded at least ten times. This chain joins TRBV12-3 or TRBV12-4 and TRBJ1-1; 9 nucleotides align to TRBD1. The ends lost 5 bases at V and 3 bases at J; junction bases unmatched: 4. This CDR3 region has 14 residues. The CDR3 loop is CASSAWTGDTEAFF. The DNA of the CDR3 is TGTGCCAGCAGTGCATGGACAGGGGACACTGAAGCTTTCTTT.

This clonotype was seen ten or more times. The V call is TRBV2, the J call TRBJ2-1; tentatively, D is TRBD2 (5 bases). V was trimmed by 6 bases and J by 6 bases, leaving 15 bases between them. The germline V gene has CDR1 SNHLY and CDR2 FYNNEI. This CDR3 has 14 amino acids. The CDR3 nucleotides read TGTGCCAGCAGGGGGATATCGAGGGTCAATGAGCAGTTCTTC. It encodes CASRGISRVNEQFF. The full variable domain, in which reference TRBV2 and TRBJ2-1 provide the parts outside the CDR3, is EPEVTQTPSHQVTQMGQEVILRCVPISNHLYFYWYRQILGQKVEFLVSFYNNEISEKSEIFDDQFSVERPDGSNFTLKIRSTKLEDSAMYFCASRGISRVNEQFFGPGTRLTVL.

The DNA for the CDR3 is TGTGCCAGCAGCACACCGACACACACACACTACGAGCAGTACTTC. As protein: CASSTPTHTHYEQYF. The rearrangement uses TRBV21-1 and TRBJ2-7. TRBV21-1 is an annotated pseudogene. This CDR3 spans 15 amino acids.

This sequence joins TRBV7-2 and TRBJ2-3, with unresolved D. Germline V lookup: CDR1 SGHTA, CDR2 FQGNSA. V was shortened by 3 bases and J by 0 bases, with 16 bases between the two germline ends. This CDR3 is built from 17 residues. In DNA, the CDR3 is TGTGCCAGCAGCTTCGCCCCTACGGGTGCTAGCACAGATACGCAGTATTTT. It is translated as CASSFAPTGASTDTQYF.

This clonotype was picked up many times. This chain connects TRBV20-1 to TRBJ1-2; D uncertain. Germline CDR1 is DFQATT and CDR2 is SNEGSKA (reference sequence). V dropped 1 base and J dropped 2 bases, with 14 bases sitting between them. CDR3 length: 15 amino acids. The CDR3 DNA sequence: TGCAGTGCTAGAGTGGGTGCCGAGATCAACTATGGCTACACCTTC. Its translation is CSARVGAEINYGYTF.

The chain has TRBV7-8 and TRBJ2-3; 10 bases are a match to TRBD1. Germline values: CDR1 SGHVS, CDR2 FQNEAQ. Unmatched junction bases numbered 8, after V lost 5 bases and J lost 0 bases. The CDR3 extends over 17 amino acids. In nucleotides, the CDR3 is TGTGCCAGCAGCACCGTGACAGGGGGCTCCAGCACAGATACGCAGTATTTT. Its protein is CASSTVTGGSSTDTQYF.